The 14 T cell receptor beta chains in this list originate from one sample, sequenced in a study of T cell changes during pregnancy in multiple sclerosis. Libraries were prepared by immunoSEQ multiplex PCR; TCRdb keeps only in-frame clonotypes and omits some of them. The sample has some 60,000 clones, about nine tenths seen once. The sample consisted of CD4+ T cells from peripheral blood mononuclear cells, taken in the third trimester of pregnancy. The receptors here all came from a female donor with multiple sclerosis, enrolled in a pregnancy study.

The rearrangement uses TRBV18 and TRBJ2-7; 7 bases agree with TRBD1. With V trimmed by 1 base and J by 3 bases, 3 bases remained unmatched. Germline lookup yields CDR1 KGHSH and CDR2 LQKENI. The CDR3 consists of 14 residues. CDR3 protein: CASSPRQGLYEQYF. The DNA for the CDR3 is TGTGCCAGCTCACCACGACAGGGCCTCTACGAGCAGTACTTC.

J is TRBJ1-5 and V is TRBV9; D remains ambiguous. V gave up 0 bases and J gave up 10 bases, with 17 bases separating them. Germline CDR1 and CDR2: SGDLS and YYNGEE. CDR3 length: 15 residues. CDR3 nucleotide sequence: TGTGCCAGCAGCGTAGATAGCAGCCCGATGAGCCCCCAGCATTTT. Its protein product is CASSVDSSPMSPQHF.

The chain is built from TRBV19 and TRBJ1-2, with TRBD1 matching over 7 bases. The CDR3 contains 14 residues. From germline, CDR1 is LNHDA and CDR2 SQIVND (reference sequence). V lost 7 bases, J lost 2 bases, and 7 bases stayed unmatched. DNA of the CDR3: TGTGCCAGTAAGGTGGGACAGCCAAACTATGGCTACACCTTC. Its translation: CASKVGQPNYGYTF. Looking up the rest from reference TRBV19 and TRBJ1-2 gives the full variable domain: DGGITQSPKYLFRKEGQNVTLSCEQNLNHDAMYWYRQDPGQGLRLIYYSQIVNDFQKGDIAEGYSVSREKKESFPLTVTSAQKNPTAFYLCASKVGQPNYGYTFGSGTRLTVV.

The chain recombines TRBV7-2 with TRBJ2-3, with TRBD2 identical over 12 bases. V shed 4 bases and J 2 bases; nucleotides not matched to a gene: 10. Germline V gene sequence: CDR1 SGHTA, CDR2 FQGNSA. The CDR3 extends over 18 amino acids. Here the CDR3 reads CASSSLLAGGTYTDTQYF. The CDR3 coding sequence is TGTGCCAGCAGCTCCCTACTAGCGGGGGGAACTTACACAGATACGCAGTATTTT.

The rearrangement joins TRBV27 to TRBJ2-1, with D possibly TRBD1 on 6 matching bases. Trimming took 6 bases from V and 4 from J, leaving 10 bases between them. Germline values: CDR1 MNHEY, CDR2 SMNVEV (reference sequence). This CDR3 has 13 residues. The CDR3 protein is CASSRDIYNEQFF. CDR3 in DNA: TGTGCCAGCAGCAGGGACATTTACAATGAGCAGTTCTTC.

The CDR3 here is CASSTDRRVPNEQFF. The CDR3 nucleotides are TGTGCCAGCAGCACCGACAGAAGGGTACCCAATGAGCAGTTCTTC. V and J are TRBV6-5 and TRBJ2-1, with a tentative D call TRBD1 (5 bases). This CDR3 spans 15 amino acids. Germline V gene sequence: CDR1 MNHEY, CDR2 SVGAGI. V lost 6 bases to trimming and J lost 6 bases, with 18 bases between them.

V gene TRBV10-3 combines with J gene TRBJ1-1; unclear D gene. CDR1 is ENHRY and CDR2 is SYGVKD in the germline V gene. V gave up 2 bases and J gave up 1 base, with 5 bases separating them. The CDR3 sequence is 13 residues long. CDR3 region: CAISEGQNTEAFF. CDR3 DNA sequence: TGTGCCATCAGTGAGGGCCAGAACACTGAAGCTTTCTTT.

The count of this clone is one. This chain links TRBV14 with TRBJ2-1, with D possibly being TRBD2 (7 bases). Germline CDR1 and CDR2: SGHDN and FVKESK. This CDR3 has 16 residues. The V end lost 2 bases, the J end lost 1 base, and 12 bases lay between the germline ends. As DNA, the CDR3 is TGTGCCAGCAGCCAACACGGGGGGCGTTCCTACAATGAGCAGTTCTTC. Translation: CASSQHGGRSYNEQFF.

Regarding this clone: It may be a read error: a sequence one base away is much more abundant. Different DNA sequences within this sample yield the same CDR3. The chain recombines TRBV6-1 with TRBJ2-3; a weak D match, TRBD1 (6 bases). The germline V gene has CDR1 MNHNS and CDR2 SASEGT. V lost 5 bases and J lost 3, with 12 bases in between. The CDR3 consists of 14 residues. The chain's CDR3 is CASSLGAQTDTQYF. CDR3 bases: TGTGCCAGCAGTCTGGGGGCCCAGACAGATACGCAGTATTTT.

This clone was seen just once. The chain's CDR3 is CASSSRNPSQGTGPLSGANVLTF. The CDR3 DNA reads TGTGCCAGCAGCTCTCGAAACCCTTCTCAAGGGACAGGCCCCCTCTCTGGGGCCAACGTCCTGACTTTC. This chain joins TRBV13 and TRBJ2-6; 8 bases agree with TRBD1. In germline, CDR1 is PRHDT, CDR2 FYEKMQ (reference sequence). The junction had 23 bases not matched to a gene; V was cut back by 4 bases and J by 0 bases. This CDR3 contains 23 residues.

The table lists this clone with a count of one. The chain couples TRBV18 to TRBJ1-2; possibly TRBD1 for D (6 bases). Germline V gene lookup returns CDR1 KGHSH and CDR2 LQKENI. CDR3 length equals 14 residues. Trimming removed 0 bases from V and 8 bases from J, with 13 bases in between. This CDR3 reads CASSPPQGHSGYTF. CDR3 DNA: TGTGCCAGCTCACCACCACAGGGTCATTCGGGCTACACCTTC.

The DNA for the CDR3 is TGCGCCAGCAGCCGAACAGGGACACCGGGGGAAAAACTGTTTTTT. This sequence encodes CASSRTGTPGEKLFF. The chain employs TRBV4-1 and TRBJ1-4, with D perhaps TRBD1 (6 bases). Trimming removed 4 bases at V and 8 bases at J, with 17 bases between. The germline V gene has CDR1 MGHRA and CDR2 YSYEKL. CDR3 length equals 15 residues.

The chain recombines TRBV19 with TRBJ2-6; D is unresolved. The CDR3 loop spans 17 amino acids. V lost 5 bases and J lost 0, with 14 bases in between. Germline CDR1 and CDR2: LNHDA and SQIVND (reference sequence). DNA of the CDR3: TGTGCCAGTAGTCGCTTCCAGGCAAGCTCTGGGGCCAACGTCCTGACTTTC. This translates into CASSRFQASSGANVLTF.

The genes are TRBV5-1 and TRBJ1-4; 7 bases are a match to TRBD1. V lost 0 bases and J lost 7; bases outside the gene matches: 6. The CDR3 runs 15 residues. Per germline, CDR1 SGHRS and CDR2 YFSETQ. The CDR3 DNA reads TGCGCCAGCAGCTTGGCCGGGACAGAGGCTGAAAAACTGTTTTTT. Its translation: CASSLAGTEAEKLFF. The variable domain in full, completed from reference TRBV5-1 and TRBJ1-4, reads KAGVTQTPRYLIKTRGQQVTLSCSPISGHRSVSWYQQTPGQGLQFLFEYFSETQRNKGNFPGRFSGRQFSNSRSEMNVSTLELGDSALYLCASSLAGTEAEKLFFGSGTQLSVL.